This entry features one T cell receptor (beta chain) sequence. Its antigen remains unknown. This entry comes from a study of cytomegalovirus exposure and HLA in healthy donors. Study outcomes and limitations: Rare TCR sequences dominated, though some public TCRs recurred in many donors.

The germline V gene encodes CDR1 ENHRY and CDR2 SYGVKD. Trimming shortened V by 4 bases and J by 7 bases, and 8 bases separated the two germline ends. This CDR3 region has 13 residues. It was with 60 Vbeta and 13 Jbeta primers that the PCR ran. Per the original methods: An analysis that came later counted around 80 million unique TCR beta chains, approximately 12 million shared. Only in-frame clones appear in the TCRdb table, and some are missing; sequencing was by immunoSEQ multiplex PCR. The D gene and trimming were derived from the DNA, and the V and J assignments and clone size from that table. The sample consists of approximately 100,000 clones, roughly 80% of them appearing once.

The chain employs TRBV10-3 and TRBJ1-6; no firm D call. This sequence was found in a female donor in good health and CMV-seronegative. Sequencing was done on a sample of PBMCs. The CDR3 region has the DNA TGTGCCATCAGTGGGTTCGAGAATTCACCCCTCCACTTT. It codes for CAISGFENSPLHF.